This TCR beta chain came from a study of T cells in Graves' hyperthyroidism and ophthalmopathy. The wider study: Sampling of peripheral blood happened at initial diagnosis, prior to any treatment.

Study outcomes and limitations: The majority of expanded thyroid clonotypes above 0.001 also appeared in blood.

The trim removed 6 bases at V and 1 base at J, leaving 3 bases unmatched. The germline V gene encodes CDR1 SNHLY and CDR2 FYNNEI. This CDR3 region has 15 residues. Amplified TCR beta CDR3 regions derived from RNA transcripts. With the HTBI primer set, the TCR CDR3 went through a first round of RT-PCR. TCRdb itself ran the multiplex PCR reads through MiXCR, one entry per CDR3 protein. This table has about 290,000 distinct CDR3 sequences, 16% appearing once. Ten or more counts support this clonotype. As yet, its antigen is unknown. Hyperthyroidism was newly diagnosed in patients aged 18 to 65 (duration under 2 months).

Sequencing was done on a sample of blood. This chain joins TRBV2 and TRBJ1-3; TRBD1 agrees at 10 bases. This clonotype originated in a man aged 25-45 years with Graves' hyperthyroidism. CDR3 protein: CASREDRGSGNTIYF. DNA for the CDR3: TGTGCCAGCAGAGAGGACAGGGGGTCTGGAAACACCATATATTTT.